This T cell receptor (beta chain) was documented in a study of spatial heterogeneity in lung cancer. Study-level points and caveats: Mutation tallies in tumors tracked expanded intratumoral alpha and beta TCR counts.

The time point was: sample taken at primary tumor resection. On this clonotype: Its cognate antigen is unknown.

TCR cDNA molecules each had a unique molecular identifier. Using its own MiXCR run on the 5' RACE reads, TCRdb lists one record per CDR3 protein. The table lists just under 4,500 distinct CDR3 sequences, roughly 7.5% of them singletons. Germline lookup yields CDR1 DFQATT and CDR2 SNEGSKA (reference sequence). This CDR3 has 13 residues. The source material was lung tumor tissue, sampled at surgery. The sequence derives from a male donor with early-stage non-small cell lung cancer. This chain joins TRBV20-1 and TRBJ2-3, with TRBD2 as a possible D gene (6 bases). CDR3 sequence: CRGRSDGADTQYF. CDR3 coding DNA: TGCAGGGGGAGGAGCGATGGCGCAGATACGCAGTATTTT.